The sequence of this TCR beta chain was determined in a study of cytomegalovirus exposure and HLA in healthy donors. Study-wide results and limits: V- and J-gene trimming of TCR beta was linked (in a later analysis) to a missense DCLRE1C variant. Accurate predictions that matched the HLA-A and HLA-B alleles of most subjects were reportedly made from TCR beta sequences. Prior analysis indicated that the majority of TCR beta V segments exhibited productivity approximately 87% or approximately 30% of the time. When a later analysis compared HLA-associated TCR beta chains with equally common others, the HLA-associated chains turned out to be more clonally expanded and to have lower generation probabilities.

With regard to this clone: Its cognate antigen is unknown.

The PCR made use of 60 Vbeta and 13 Jbeta primers. Assay used: immunoSEQ multiplex PCR; TCRdb lists only in-frame clones, some missing. This table has around 150,000 clones, 60% to 85% appearing once. Trimming removed 4 bases at V and 0 bases at J, with 3 bases between. CDR1 is SGDLS, CDR2 YYNGEE, per germline. This CDR3 spans 12 amino acids. The chain joins TRBV9 to TRBJ2-3, with D unclear. This receptor was obtained from a man younger than 30 in good health and CMV-seronegative. The sequencing sample was made of PBMCs. The CDR3 DNA sequence: TGTGCCAGCAGCCCGAGCACAGATACGCAGTATTTT. This sequence encodes CASSPSTDTQYF.